This T cell receptor beta chain was captured in a study of beta chain features in type 1 diabetes. General study results and limits: Junctions at VDJ sites from type 1 diabetes patients had fewer insertions and more deletions.

V trimming: 2 bases; J trimming: 6 bases; junction bases outside the gene matches: 2. The CDR3 extends over 13 amino acids. Germline CDR1 SGHTA, CDR2 FQGTGA. Of the isolated RNA, all was reverse transcribed, and so the sequenced material was expressed TCRB transcripts. Some clones are missing from TCRdb's copy, which holds only in-frame ones; the method was immunoSEQ multiplex PCR. The sample lists around 44,000 clones, roughly 50% occurring once. Concerning this clone: No antigen is known for it.

This chain connects TRBV7-3 to TRBJ2-3, with TRBD2 matching 7 bases. Specimen: stem cell memory CD4+ T cells from blood. This clonotype was sampled from a woman in her twenties or thirties in good health. The CDR3 region is CASSLVLADTQYF. The CDR3 nucleotides read TGTGCCAGCAGCTTAGTACTAGCGGATACGCAGTATTTT.